This TCR beta chain was captured in a study of cytomegalovirus exposure and HLA in healthy donors. The overall study: Roughly 180 million T cells yielded roughly 100 million unique TCR beta sequences, as an earlier analysis found.

The V end was cut by 2 bases, the J end by 1 base, with 9 bases between. The germline CDR1 and CDR2 sequences are SGHRS and YFSETQ. The CDR3 has 14 residues. Researchers ran the PCR with 60 Vbeta and 13 Jbeta primers. The assay was immunoSEQ multiplex PCR, and TCRdb's table has in-frame clones only and misses some. The sample has over 150,000 clones; 77% are singletons. The sample comprised PBMCs. J is TRBJ1-1 and V is TRBV5-1; D uncertain. This sequence was found in a woman aged 40-49 years in good health and CMV-seropositive. This chain's CDR3 is CASSLYGGNTEAFF. The CDR3, as DNA: TGCGCCAGCAGCTTATATGGAGGGAACACTGAAGCTTTCTTT.